The entry below gives a single T cell receptor beta chain sequence along with its context. Unique molecular identifiers were incorporated into the prepared TCRbeta library. TCRdb reanalysed the PCR reads using MiXCR and keeps one entry per CDR3 protein. The sample comprises hundreds of thousands of distinct CDR3 sequences, roughly 15% of which are singletons, and approximately 29% rests with the top ten. Trimming cost V 4 bases and J 3 bases; bases outside gene matches: 9. CDR1 and CDR2 (germline): MGHDK, SYGVNS. The CDR3 length is 18 residues. The data are from a study of T-cell reconstitution after alpha-beta-depleted transplantation in children.

The receptor comes from a boy under two years old who had a stem cell transplant for Wiskott-Aldrich syndrome, so the T cells may come from the graft donor. The sample in question was PBMCs, mostly from graft donor cells, obtained 360 days after TCRalphabeta/CD19-depleted stem cell transplant. The J gene is TRBJ2-1, the V gene TRBV25-1, with 13 bases that match TRBD2. CDR3: CASSGAGTSGKGYNEQFF. The DNA of the CDR3 is TGTGCCAGCAGTGGGGCGGGGACTAGCGGGAAAGGCTACAATGAGCAGTTCTTC.